The sequence of this T cell receptor (beta chain) was determined in a study of human T cells and chemical hapten exposure. This clonotype came up many times. Antigen specificity is unknown. TCRdb reprocessed the RACE reads with MiXCR, giving one entry per CDR3 protein. The table shows roughly 380,000 distinct CDR3 sequences, with around 6% occurring only once. The J segment lost 6 bases and the V segment lost 1 base, leaving 4 bases of the junction unmatched. The CDR3 has 14 residues. CDR1 and CDR2 (germline): SGHVS, FNYEAQ. Study-wide points: TCRs exceeding a frequency of 1 in 1000 stayed unchanged under DPC sensitization.

Time point meaning: patch test 2, 6 weeks after DPC sensitization. The treatment here: therapeutic diphenylcyclopropenone sensitization with weekly scalp DPC. The origin of this receptor is a woman under 30 with alopecia areata. Some clones in this sample may be carry-over from other donors' samples. The chain carries TRBV7-6 and TRBJ2-7; 9 bases fit TRBD2. The specimen comprised whole blood, sampled in connection with sensitization to the hapten diphenylcyclopropenone (DPC). The CDR3 nucleotides read TGTGCCAGCAGCTTAGGCGGGGGGGCGCGCGAGCAGTACTTC. It is translated as CASSLGGGAREQYF.